Reported below is one T cell receptor (beta chain). In the original analysis: The assay estimated nucleated cells by amplifying reference gene primers. Using immunoSEQ multiplex PCR, the repertoire was profiled, and TCRdb retains in-frame clones only, with some absent. The DNA gave D and trimming, while V, J and clone size come from that table. This table holds about 230,000 clones, 75% to 90% found once. The sample originates from a study of blood T cell repertoires in COVID-19. Study overall: The United States, Italy and Spain supplied acute and convalescent COVID-19 samples. Sources were T cells, B-cell-depleted T cells, or PBMCs; the material itself was cDNA or gDNA.

The cohort comprised adults aged about 18 to 100 years residing in 24 US areas. Germline CDR1 LGHNA, CDR2 YNFKEQ. Trimming removed 3 bases from V and 4 bases from J; junction bases left unmatched: 8. This CDR3 contains 16 residues. The sequenced material came from PBMCs or T cells enriched from blood (not recorded which). This TCR was recovered from a woman aged 25 to 39 who had been exposed to COVID-19. The V call is TRBV4-2, the J call TRBJ2-7, with 11 bases aligning to TRBD2. The CDR3 spells CASSQPGTSGQYEQYF. DNA of the CDR3: TGTGCCAGCAGCCAGCCAGGGACTAGCGGACAGTACGAGCAGTACTTC.